This T cell receptor beta chain was identified during a study of CD8 T cells in Susac syndrome. The length of the CDR3 is 13 residues. Between the trimmed V and J ends, which lost 5 bases and 2 bases, there was a span of 5 bases. CDR1 is SGHRS, CDR2 YFSETQ, per germline. Reverse transcription used about 0.5 to 1 ug RNA and random hexamers. From the immunoSEQ multiplex PCR reads, TCRdb called clonotypes with MiXCR, one entry per CDR3 protein. The top ten clones hold over 0.12% of a sample with roughly 130,000 distinct CDR3 sequences, 96% of them seen once. Sequenced material: CD4+ T cells from PBMCs. The source is a human donor with Susac syndrome. V is TRBV5-1 and J is TRBJ2-6; no definite D call. The DNA for the CDR3 is TGCGCCAGCAGTGGGGCTGGGGCCAACGTCCTGACTTTC. This sequence encodes CASSGAGANVLTF.